These 14 T cell receptor beta chains were all obtained from the same sample, sequenced in a study of breast tumors, draining lymph nodes, adjacent tissues. In TCRdb, the multiplex PCR reads were re-called with MiXCR into one record per CDR3 protein. The data contain fewer than 200,000 distinct CDR3 sequences, roughly a third of them singletons. Breast cancer patients provided tissue from their axillary draining lymph nodes. Sequencing was carried out using axillary lymph node tissue. These receptors were collected from a female donor with breast cancer. Some clones in this sample may be carry-over from other donors' samples.

This clonotype was counted ten times or more. The rearrangement uses TRBV5-8 and TRBJ1-2; possible D gene TRBD1, 5 bases. Trimming shortened V by 2 bases and J by 2 bases, and 10 bases separated the two germline ends. There are 14 residues in the CDR3. CDR1 SGHTS and CDR2 YDEGEE come from the germline V gene. The CDR3 spells CASSFGRANYGYTF. CDR3 DNA: TGTGCCAGCAGCTTCGGCAGGGCCAACTATGGCTACACCTTC.

This clonotype was found many times. CDR3 nucleotides: TGTGCCAGCAGCTTAAGCACAGGGGAGAGATGGGATACGCAGTATTTT. It codes for CASSLSTGERWDTQYF. The rearrangement uses TRBV7-9 and TRBJ2-3; 7 bases are shared with TRBD1. This CDR3 has 16 residues. After removal of 2 bases from V and 6 bases from J, the junction contained 11 bases not matched to a gene. CDR1 is SEHNR and CDR2 is FQNEAQ in the germline V gene (reference sequence).

Details on this clonotype: A much more abundant neighbour one base away suggests this may be a read error. The rearrangement joins TRBV30 to TRBJ2-1, with 16 bases that match TRBD2. J gave up 8 bases and V 5 bases, and 6 bases lay outside the gene matches. The germline V gene has CDR1 GTSNPN and CDR2 SVGIG (reference sequence). The CDR3 consists of 15 residues. The CDR3 DNA reads TGTGCCTGGGGGGGGACTAGCGGGAGGGTATATGAGCAGTTCTTC. Protein sequence: CAWGGTSGRVYEQFF.

This clonotype was counted many times. V and J are TRBV19 and TRBJ2-7; the D gene is possibly TRBD2 (5 bases). Germline values: CDR1 LNHDA, CDR2 SQIVND (reference sequence). V lost 1 base and J 1 base, leaving 20 bases between the germline ends. This CDR3 spans 18 amino acids. CDR3 in DNA: TGTGCCAGTAGTATAGCCCGGGGAGCCAGGAGCCTTTCCTACGAGCAGTACTTC. This gives the protein CASSIARGARSLSYEQYF.

This chain connects TRBV10-3 to TRBJ1-4, with 8 positions matching TRBD1. The CDR3 has 14 residues. V shed 0 bases and J 8 bases; nucleotides not matched to a gene: 2. The germline gives CDR1 ENHRY, CDR2 SYGVKD. CDR3 bases: TGTGCCATCAGTGAGTCGGGGGACAGGGAAAAACTGTTTTTT. As protein: CAISESGDREKLFF.

The CDR3 nucleotides read TGTGCCAGCAGTTACTCGACTCGGAGCTATGGCTACACCTTC. This translates into CASSYSTRSYGYTF. The chain recombines TRBV6-2 or TRBV6-3 with TRBJ1-2; no reliable D call. Trimming stripped 0 bases from V and 4 bases from J, with 9 bases between. The length of the CDR3 is 14 residues. The germline V gene encodes CDR1 MNHEY and CDR2 SVGEGT.

This clonotype was detected many times. The chain combines TRBV7-9 with TRBJ1-6; possible D gene TRBD1, 5 bases. Germline V gene lookup returns CDR1 SEHNR and CDR2 FQNEAQ (reference sequence). The CDR3 runs 13 residues. CDR3 loop: CGADTGRNSPLHF. The CDR3 DNA reads TGTGGGGCTGACACAGGTCGTAATTCACCCCTCCACTTT.

This clonotype was picked up many times. The chain joins TRBV19 to TRBJ1-2; D is unresolved. CDR3 size: 12 residues. V was cut by 1 base and J by 6 bases, with 6 bases left in between. Germline V gene sequence: CDR1 LNHDA, CDR2 SQIVND (reference sequence). The CDR3 reads CASSIVGDGYTF. As DNA, the CDR3 is TGTGCCAGTAGTATAGTTGGGGATGGCTACACCTTC. Complete variable domain (other parts from reference TRBV19 and TRBJ1-2): DGGITQSPKYLFRKEGQNVTLSCEQNLNHDAMYWYRQDPGQGLRLIYYSQIVNDFQKGDIAEGYSVSREKKESFPLTVTSAQKNPTAFYLCASSIVGDGYTFGSGTRLTVV.

This clonotype has at least ten counts. This chain connects TRBV12-3 or TRBV12-4 to TRBJ1-2; D call uncertain. V lost 3 bases, J lost 1 base, and 3 bases lay in between. The CDR3 has 12 amino acids. The CDR3 DNA reads TGTGCCAGCAGTTTCTTTAACTATGGCTACACCTTC. Its protein product is CASSFFNYGYTF.

Of note for this clonotype: Relative to the germline gene, one junction end is altered; a read error may explain this. The CDR3 loop reads CSSRDTTSDNEQFF. The CDR3 region has the DNA TGCAGCTCACGGGACACAACCTCTGACAATGAGCAGTTCTTT. The rearrangement uses TRBV29-1 and TRBJ2-1; a weak D match, TRBD1 (6 bases). The germline CDR1 and CDR2 sequences are SQVTM and ANQGSEA. This CDR3 has 14 amino acids.

The sample holds many counts of this clonotype. This chain links TRBV2 with TRBJ1-5; a possible D gene is TRBD1 (5 bases). The CDR3 spans 14 residues. The V and J ends lost 5 bases and 5 bases respectively, with 13 bases between them. CDR1 and CDR2 (germline): SNHLY, FYNNEI. Here the CDR3 reads CASSSTVGDQPQHF. The DNA of the CDR3 is TGTGCCAGCAGTTCAACGGTGGGGGATCAGCCCCAGCATTTT.

This clonotype was detected many times. This chain joins TRBV2 and TRBJ2-2; no definite D call. This CDR3 spans 12 amino acids. Germline V gives CDR1 SNHLY, CDR2 FYNNEI. V lost 6 bases to trimming and J lost 3 bases, with 5 bases between them. The CDR3 sequence: CASRLDTGELFF. The CDR3 DNA reads as TGTGCCAGCAGGCTCGACACCGGGGAGCTGTTTTTT.

This clonotype was observed at least ten times. The CDR3 bases are TGTGCCAGCAGCTTTTTGGGCCCCCGACAGGGAGCGCCTTCCGGCGGGGGGTACGAGCAGTACTTC. Residues: CASSFLGPRQGAPSGGGYEQYF. The chain couples TRBV7-9 to TRBJ2-7; perhaps TRBD2 as D (8 bases). Germline assignment: CDR1 SEHNR and CDR2 FQNEAQ (reference sequence). The CDR3 extends over 22 amino acids. V was clipped by 3 bases and J by 4 bases, with 37 bases between them.

The J gene is TRBJ2-5, the V gene TRBV13; tentative D call: TRBD2 (5 bases). Germline V CDR1 and CDR2: PRHDT, FYEKMQ (reference sequence). CDR3 length: 14 residues. Trimming shortened V by 5 bases and J by 0 bases, and 10 bases separated the two germline ends. The CDR3 is CASSAPGYQETQYF. The CDR3 DNA is TGTGCCAGCAGCGCACCGGGGTACCAAGAGACCCAGTACTTC.